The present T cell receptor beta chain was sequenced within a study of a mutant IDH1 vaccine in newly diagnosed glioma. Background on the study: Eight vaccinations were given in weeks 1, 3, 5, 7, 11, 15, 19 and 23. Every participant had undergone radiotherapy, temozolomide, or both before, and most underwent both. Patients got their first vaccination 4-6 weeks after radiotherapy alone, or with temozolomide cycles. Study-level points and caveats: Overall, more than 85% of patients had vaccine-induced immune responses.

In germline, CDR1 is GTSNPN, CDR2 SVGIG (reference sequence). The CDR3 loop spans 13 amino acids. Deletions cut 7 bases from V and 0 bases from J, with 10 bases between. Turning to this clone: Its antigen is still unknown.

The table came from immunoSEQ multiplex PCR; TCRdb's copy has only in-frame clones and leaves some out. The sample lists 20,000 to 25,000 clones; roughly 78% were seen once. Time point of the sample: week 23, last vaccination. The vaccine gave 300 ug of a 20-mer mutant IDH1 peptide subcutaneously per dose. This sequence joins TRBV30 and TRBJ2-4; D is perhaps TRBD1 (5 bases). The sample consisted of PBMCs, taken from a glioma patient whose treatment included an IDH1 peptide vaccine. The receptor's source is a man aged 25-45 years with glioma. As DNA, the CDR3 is TGTGCCTTCTCAAGGGGAGCCAAAAACATTCAGTACTTC. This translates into CAFSRGAKNIQYF.